These T cell receptor beta chains were read from a single sample in a study of shared T cell receptors in the human thymus. TCRdb's copy holds only in-frame clones and misses some; the assay was immunoSEQ multiplex PCR. Here the sample spans 500,000 to 750,000 clones, 88% being singletons. These data were also filed under a second study, of human thymus T cells.

Material: thymocytes. These receptor sequences come from a boy less than two years old with a congenital heart defect. Both conserved end residues are part of each CDR3. Fields, in order: D gene, J gene, V gene, CDR3 DNA, CDR3 protein. The D gene is left open where the match is weak.

.	TRBJ2-3	TRBV28	TGTGCCAGCAGTTTATTATTGCGGGGCAGCACAGATACGCAGTATTTT	CASSLLLRGSTDTQYF
.	TRBJ2-7	TRBV28	TGTGCCAGCAGTTTGCGGCCTCCCCCCGAGCAGTACTTC	CASSLRPPPEQYF
TRBD2	TRBJ2-3	TRBV4-1	TGCGCCAGCAGCCAAGAGAGGGGAGCTGGGACTAGCGGGTTGGATACGCAGTATTTT	CASSQERGAGTSGLDTQYF
.	TRBJ2-5	TRBV7-9	TGTGCCAGCAGCCTCGGGAGCGAGGGTCAAGAGACCCAGTACTTC	CASSLGSEGQETQYF
.	TRBJ1-1	TRBV19	TGTGCCAGTAGTAACGCCGGGGGGGGCACTGAAGCTTTCTTT	CASSNAGGGTEAFF
.	TRBJ1-4	TRBV29-1	TGCAGCGCCCGAGGGGGATCAACTAATGAAAAACTGTTTTTT	CSARGGSTNEKLFF
TRBD1	TRBJ2-3	TRBV13	TGTGCCAGCAGCATCCTCTCCCCTTTCCGGCCGGGACAGGACACAGATACGCAGTATTTT	CASSILSPFRPGQDTDTQYF
.	TRBJ2-4	TRBV27	TGTGCCAGCAGTCTTGGGGGGGCCAAAAACATTCAGTACTTC	CASSLGGAKNIQYF
.	TRBJ2-1	TRBV12-5	TGTGCTAGTGGCCCCGGGGGTTACAATGAGCAGTTCTTC	CASGPGGYNEQFF
.	TRBJ2-2	TRBV10-3	TGTGCCACCAGACTAGATTCTGGGGCGGGGCTTTCCGGGGAGCTGTTTTTT	CATRLDSGAGLSGELFF
TRBD1	TRBJ2-5	TRBV11-3	TGTGCCAGCAGCTTAGGAGGGACAGGGGGTCGGCAAGAGACCCAGTACTTC	CASSLGGTGGRQETQYF
.	TRBJ1-5	TRBV7-9	TGTGCCAGCAGCTTAGATGAGGTTCAGCCCCAGCATTTT	CASSLDEVQPQHF
.	TRBJ2-7	TRBV23-1	TGCGCCAGCAGTCAACTCAGGGACGAGCAGTACTTC	CASSQLRDEQYF
.	TRBJ2-7	TRBV2	TGTGCCAGCAGTGGTTTCTCGTCGGGACTCTACGAGCAGTACTTC	CASSGFSSGLYEQYF
.	TRBJ2-7	TRBV29-1	TGCAGCGTTGAAGATGAGGAGGCTAGTGAGGAGCAGTACTTC	CSVEDEEASEEQYF
TRBD2	TRBJ2-3	TRBV2	TGTGCCAGCACTAGCGGCCCGAGCACAGATACGCAGTATTTT	CASTSGPSTDTQYF
TRBD1	TRBJ2-7	TRBV29-1	TGCAGCGTGACCGGGACAGGGGAATACTACGAGCAGTACTTC	CSVTGTGEYYEQYF
TRBD2	TRBJ2-7	TRBV9	TGTGCCAGCAGCGCGGGGGGTGGAATCCACGAGCAGTACTTC	CASSAGGGIHEQYF
.	TRBJ2-5	TRBV5-1	TGCGCCAGCAGCCAAACAACAGGGGAGACCCAGTACTTC	CASSQTTGETQYF
TRBD2	TRBJ2-7	TRBV6-1	TGTGCCAGCAGGGGTCGACTAGCGGGAGTGGTGGAGCAGTACTTC	CASRGRLAGVVEQYF
.	TRBJ2-3	TRBV28	TGTGCCAGCAGTTTATGGACAGTCGGCACAGATACGCAGTATTTT	CASSLWTVGTDTQYF
.	TRBJ1-1	TRBV14	TGTGCCAGCAGCCCTATGGAGGGGACTGAAGCTTTCTTT	CASSPMEGTEAFF
.	TRBJ2-6	TRBV7-4	TGTGCCAGCAGCCCCGCGGGGCCACCCCTCTCTGGGGCCAACGTCCTGACTTTC	CASSPAGPPLSGANVLTF
.	TRBJ2-4	TRBV2	TGTGCCAGCAGCCCCAGGGGTACGGAATTCCTAGCCAAAAACATTCAGTACTTC	CASSPRGTEFLAKNIQYF
TRBD2	TRBJ2-3	TRBV14	TGTGCCAGCAGCCAAGACCAACTAGCGGGGAGCACAGATACGCAGTATTTT	CASSQDQLAGSTDTQYF
.	TRBJ2-7	TRBV5-4	TGTGCCAGCAGCTTGGGGGGTCTGCGGGGCTCTTCCTACGAGCAGTACTTC	CASSLGGLRGSSYEQYF
.	TRBJ2-7	TRBV30	TGTGCCTGGAGACCGTCTAGCTCCTACGAGCAGTACTTC	CAWRPSSSYEQYF
.	TRBJ2-4	TRBV14	TGTGCCAGCAGCCAAGACAGGGCGGCCAAAAACATTCAGTACTTC	CASSQDRAAKNIQYF
TRBD2	TRBJ2-5	TRBV5-6	TGTGCCAGCAGCTTGGTGTTAGCGGGAGCGCCAGAGACCCAGTACTTC	CASSLVLAGAPETQYF
.	TRBJ2-7	TRBV20-1	TGCAGTGCCAAAAACCTAATCGAGCAGTACTTC	CSAKNLIEQYF
.	TRBJ1-2	TRBV6-5	TGTGCCAGCAGTTACTCGAGGCAGAACTATGGCTACACCTTC	CASSYSRQNYGYTF
TRBD1	TRBJ1-1	TRBV28	TGTGCCAGCAGTCAGGACCGGACAGGGGTTATGAACACTGAAGCTTTCTTT	CASSQDRTGVMNTEAFF
TRBD1	TRBJ2-7	TRBV15	TGTGCCACCAGCAGGACCTGGGACAGAGGGAAGATCGAGCAGTACTTC	CATSRTWDRGKIEQYF
.	TRBJ2-7	TRBV30	TGTGCCTGGGGATGCCTGGGGCAGTCCCGGAACGAGCAGTACTTC	CAWGCLGQSRNEQYF